A single sample is the source of the 7 T cell receptor beta chains below, sequenced in a study of blood T cell repertoires in COVID-19. Clones were read by immunoSEQ multiplex PCR, and TCRdb kept only the in-frame ones, dropping some. The sample includes about 170,000 clones, roughly four fifths of them seen just once. The sequenced sample consisted of peripheral blood. The receptors were sampled from a woman older than 75 with COVID-19, enrolled during active disease.

The chain recombines TRBV5-4 with TRBJ2-3; 11 nucleotides line up with TRBD2. Germline CDR1 and CDR2: SGHNT and YYREEE (reference sequence). V dropped 4 bases and J dropped 3; count of bases not matched to a gene: 7. The CDR3 covers 16 residues. This CDR3 reads CASSLSGGADTDTQYF. As DNA, the CDR3 is TGTGCCAGCAGCCTTAGCGGGGGGGCCGATACAGATACGCAGTATTTT.

The rearrangement links TRBV6-6 to TRBJ2-3; no clear D gene. Germline V gene data show CDR1 as MNHNY and CDR2 as SVGAGI (reference sequence). V was trimmed by 10 bases and J by 2 bases, leaving 7 bases between them. The CDR3 extends over 11 amino acids. The CDR3 reads CATSFTDTQYF. The CDR3, as DNA: TGTGCCACCTCTTTCACAGATACGCAGTATTTT.

V gene TRBV27 combines with J gene TRBJ1-2; TRBD1 might be the D (5 bases). The V gene lost 6 bases and the J gene lost 5 bases, with 16 bases spanning the gap. The CDR3 contains 14 residues. Per germline, CDR1 MNHEY and CDR2 SMNVEV (reference sequence). CDR3 DNA: TGTGCCAGCAGCCCACGACAGAGAGTTTATGGCTACACCTTC. This gives the protein CASSPRQRVYGYTF.

The chain joins TRBV11-2 to TRBJ2-1; possibly TRBD2 for D (6 bases). CDR1 and CDR2 (germline): SGHAT, FQNNGV. V shed 7 bases and J shed 6 bases, with 16 bases lying between them. The CDR3 is made up of 14 amino acids. The CDR3 nucleotides are TGTGCCAGCACCAGGATCGCGGGACCCAATGAGCAGTTCTTC. Encoded protein: CASTRIAGPNEQFF.

Only a few counts were recorded for this clone. CDR3 residues: CASSLFRELEDTQYF. CDR3 bases: TGTGCCAGCAGTTTATTTCGGGAGTTGGAAGATACGCAGTATTTT. V usage is TRBV27 and J usage is TRBJ2-3; D is perhaps TRBD2 (6 bases). Germline values: CDR1 MNHEY, CDR2 SMNVEV (reference sequence). The CDR3 consists of 15 residues. V lost 1 base and J lost 5, with 13 bases in between.

This clone was observed a single time. The J gene is TRBJ2-3, the V gene TRBV2; perhaps TRBD1 as D (6 bases). The V end lost 6 bases, the J end lost 0 bases, and 13 bases lay between the germline ends. Germline V CDR1 and CDR2: SNHLY, FYNNEI. The CDR3 covers 15 residues. The DNA for the CDR3 is TGTGCCAGCAGAAAGAGGACAGATAGCACAGATACGCAGTATTTT. Its protein is CASRKRTDSTDTQYF.

V and J are TRBV23-1 and TRBJ1-3, with D tentatively TRBD1 (6 bases). TRBV23-1 is marked as an open reading frame, function uncertain. This CDR3 contains 15 residues. Trimming stripped 4 bases from V and 3 bases from J, with 13 bases between. This chain's CDR3 is CASSLSGERGNTIYF. The CDR3 DNA reads TGCGCCAGCAGTCTTTCAGGGGAGCGTGGAAACACCATATATTTT.